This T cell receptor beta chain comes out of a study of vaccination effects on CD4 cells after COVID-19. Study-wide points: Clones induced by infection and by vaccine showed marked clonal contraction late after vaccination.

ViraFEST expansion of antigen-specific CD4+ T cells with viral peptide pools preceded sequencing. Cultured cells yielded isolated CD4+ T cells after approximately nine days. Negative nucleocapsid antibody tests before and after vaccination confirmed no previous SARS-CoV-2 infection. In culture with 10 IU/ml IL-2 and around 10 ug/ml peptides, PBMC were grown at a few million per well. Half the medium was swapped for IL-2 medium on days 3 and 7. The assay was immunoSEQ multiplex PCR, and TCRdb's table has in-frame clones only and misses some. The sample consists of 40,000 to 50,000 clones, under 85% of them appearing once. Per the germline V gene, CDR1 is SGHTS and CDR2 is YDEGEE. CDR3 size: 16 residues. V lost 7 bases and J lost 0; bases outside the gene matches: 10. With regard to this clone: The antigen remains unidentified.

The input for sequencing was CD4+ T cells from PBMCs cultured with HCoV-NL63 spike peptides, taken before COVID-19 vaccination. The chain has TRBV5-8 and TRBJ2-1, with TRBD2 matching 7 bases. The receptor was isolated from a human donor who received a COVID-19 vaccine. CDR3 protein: CASPTSPISSYNEQFF. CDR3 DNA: TGTGCCAGCCCGACTAGCCCAATTAGCTCCTACAATGAGCAGTTCTTC.